Listed here are 9 T cell receptor beta chains from one sample, sequenced in a study of human T cells and chemical hapten exposure. Time point defined: patch test 1, 2 weeks after DPC sensitization. The treatment is: therapeutic diphenylcyclopropenone sensitization with weekly scalp DPC. TCRdb reprocessed the RACE reads via MiXCR and lists one record per CDR3 protein. Of about 340,000 distinct CDR3 sequences listed, around 7% are singletons. The sample in question was whole blood, obtained in connection with sensitization to the hapten diphenylcyclopropenone (DPC). These receptors were collected from a young woman with alopecia areata. Some clones in this sample may be carry-over from other donors' samples.

This clonotype was seen a few times. This chain connects TRBV19 to TRBJ1-5, with D unclear. Germline CDR1 and CDR2: LNHDA and SQIVND (reference sequence). Trimming cost V 5 bases and J 5 bases, with 19 bases left between them. The length of the CDR3 is 16 residues. The CDR3 reads CASSSRASLADQPQHF. The CDR3, as DNA: TGTGCCAGTAGTTCCCGGGCCTCCCTTGCAGATCAGCCCCAGCATTTT.

This clonotype was found a few times. The chain uses TRBV10-1 and TRBJ1-1, with D tentatively TRBD1 (5 bases). This CDR3 spans 16 amino acids. CDR1 is WNHNN and CDR2 is SYGVQD in the germline V gene (reference sequence). The V and J ends lost 2 bases and 2 bases respectively, with 15 bases between them. The CDR3 nucleotides are TGCGCCAGCAGTGAGGAAAGGGGCAGGGAAAACACTGAAGCTTTCTTT. Its protein is CASSEERGRENTEAFF.

The chain has TRBV10-3 and TRBJ2-7, with 12 bases aligning to TRBD2. Trimming took 2 bases from V and 5 from J; bases not matched to a gene: 4. The germline gives CDR1 ENHRY, CDR2 SYGVKD. This CDR3 comprises 15 residues. The CDR3 here is CAISEMASGGDEQYF. As DNA, the CDR3 is TGTGCCATCAGTGAGATGGCTAGCGGGGGGGACGAGCAGTACTTC.

The V and J genes are TRBV12-3 or TRBV12-4 and TRBJ2-7; no clear D. Trimming cost V 2 bases and J 6 bases, with 14 bases left between them. The CDR3 is made up of 14 amino acids. The CDR3 DNA sequence: TGTGCCAGCAGTTTAATTGGACGGCCGGCCGAGCAGTACTTC. Translation: CASSLIGRPAEQYF.

This clonotype was observed many times. The chain links TRBV12-3 or TRBV12-4 to TRBJ1-2, with a possible D match to TRBD1 (5 bases). The CDR3 is made up of 13 amino acids. The ends were cut back, 5 bases at V and 5 bases at J, with 12 bases in the middle. CDR3 region: CASSKQGPYGYTF. In nucleotides, the CDR3 is TGTGCCAGCAGTAAGCAGGGACCGTATGGCTACACCTTC.

This clonotype appeared a few times. The V call is TRBV2, the J call TRBJ1-1, with D possibly being TRBD1 (6 bases). V was clipped by 1 base and J by 2 bases, with 11 bases between them. This CDR3 contains 15 residues. The germline V gene encodes CDR1 SNHLY and CDR2 FYNNEI. CDR3 protein: CASSEVGGSNTEAFF. CDR3 sequence (DNA): TGTGCCAGCAGTGAAGTTGGGGGCTCCAACACTGAAGCTTTCTTT.

This clonotype was seen repeatedly, ten times or more. This rearrangement joins TRBV7-6 to TRBJ1-5; tentatively, D is TRBD1 (6 bases). The germline V and J ends were trimmed by 5 bases and 1 base, with 9 bases remaining between them. Germline lookup yields CDR1 SGHVS and CDR2 FNYEAQ. The CDR3 sequence is 14 residues long. CDR3 region: CASSLQGSNQPQHF. The CDR3 nucleotides are TGTGCCAGCAGCCTTCAGGGGAGCAATCAGCCCCAGCATTTT.

This clonotype came up many times. This chain links TRBV7-2 with TRBJ2-3, with 8 bases lining up with TRBD1. The germline V gene encodes CDR1 SGHTA and CDR2 FQGNSA. The CDR3 runs to 17 residues. The V and J ends lost 1 base and 5 bases, in that order; junction bases with no gene match: 11. CDR3 bases: TGTGCCAGCAGCTTAGACGTGGGCAGGGGGCGGAGAGATACGCAGTATTTT. This encodes CASSLDVGRGRRDTQYF.

In this sample, this clonotype turned up many times. The chain carries TRBV6-1 and TRBJ1-2; possible D gene TRBD1, 5 bases. The V end lost 6 bases, the J end lost 4 bases, and 12 bases lay between the germline ends. Germline CDR1 MNHNS, CDR2 SASEGT. The CDR3 is made up of 13 amino acids. The CDR3 coding sequence is TGTGCCAGCAGCGTGGGACTGATCTATGGCTACACCTTC. It specifies CASSVGLIYGYTF.